This TCR beta chain emerged from a study of shared clonotypes between healthy human individuals. The CDR3 sequence is 14 residues long. Looked up from germline, CDR1 is WSHSY and CDR2 is SAAADI. The V and J ends lost 4 bases and 2 bases, in that order; junction bases with no gene match: 3. Sequenced by immunoSEQ multiplex PCR; TCRdb stores in-frame clones only, minus some. The sample includes roughly 300,000 clones, more than 60% of them seen just once. The clonotype originates from a man aged 30 to 39 in good health. The sequenced material came from memory CD4+ T cells sorted from blood. Sample subset: CD45RA-negative fraction. The chain uses TRBV10-2 and TRBJ2-3; 7 nucleotides line up with TRBD2. The CDR3 DNA follows: TGCGCCAGCAGTGTCAGCGGGATCACAGATACGCAGTATTTT. The encoded protein is CASSVSGITDTQYF.